Presented here are 15 T cell receptor beta chains from one specimen sequenced in a study of shared clonotypes between healthy human individuals. The assay was immunoSEQ multiplex PCR, and TCRdb's table has in-frame clones only and misses some. The top ten hold about 0.13% of the sample, which has 2.5 million or so clones, roughly 92% seen once. The source material was naive CD4+ T cells sorted from blood. Noted subset: CD45RA+ positively selected. The source of these receptors is a man younger than 30 in good health.

This CDR3 reads CATSRVAPTEAFF. For the CDR3, the DNA is TGTGCCACCAGCAGAGTTGCCCCCACTGAAGCTTTCTTT. The chain is built from TRBV15 and TRBJ1-1, with D unclear. Per germline, CDR1 LNHNV and CDR2 YYDKDF (reference sequence). V lost 1 base and J 4 bases, leaving 7 bases between the germline ends. CDR3 size: 13 residues.

The chain recombines TRBV6-1 with TRBJ2-5; 9 positions agree with TRBD2. V lost 2 bases, J lost 4 bases, and 11 bases stayed unmatched. The CDR3 covers 17 residues. CDR1 and CDR2 (germline): MNHNS, SASEGT. The CDR3 region is CASSELAGRKIGETQYF. The CDR3, as DNA: TGTGCCAGCAGTGAACTAGCGGGGCGGAAAATAGGAGAGACCCAGTACTTC.

This chain links TRBV12-2 with TRBJ2-5; the table assigns TRBD1, which was not confirmed against the DNA. TRBV12-2 is tagged as a pseudogene. The CDR3 has 16 amino acids. The CDR3 protein is CASRLQVIRHQETQYF. The CDR3 region has the DNA TGTGCAAGTCGCTTACAAGTGATCAGGCACCAAGAGACCCAGTACTTC.

The rearrangement uses TRBV30 and TRBJ1-5; no clear D gene. This CDR3 spans 13 amino acids. V lost 1 base and J 6 bases, leaving 10 bases between the germline ends. CDR1 and CDR2 from the germline V gene are GTSNPN and SVGIG (reference sequence). The CDR3 DNA sequence: TGTGCCTGGAGTGATAGGAGTTTTCAGCCCCAGCATTTT. This translates into CAWSDRSFQPQHF.

The chain employs TRBV4-3 and TRBJ2-7, with D unclear. V lost 1 base to trimming and J lost 2 bases, with 15 bases between them. The CDR3 contains 16 residues. Germline lookup yields CDR1 LGHNA and CDR2 YSLEER. DNA of the CDR3: TGCGCCAGCAGCCAAGGTCGCCGAGGCAACGCCTACGAGCAGTACTTC. Its protein is CASSQGRRGNAYEQYF.

In regard to this clone: This same CDR3 is encoded by further DNA sequences in the sample. J is TRBJ2-1 and V is TRBV11-3; D gene ambiguous. The CDR3 is 12 residues long. Per the germline V gene, CDR1 is SGHNT and CDR2 is YENEEA. Trimming stripped 0 bases from V and 4 bases from J, with 1 base between. The CDR3 region is CASSLEYNEQFF. The CDR3 nucleotides are TGTGCCAGCAGCTTAGAGTACAATGAGCAGTTCTTC. Complete variable domain (other parts from reference TRBV11-3 and TRBJ2-1): EAGVVQSPRYKIIEKKQPVAFWCNPISGHNTLYWYLQNLGQGPELLIRYENEEAVDDSQLPKDRFSAERLKGVDSTLKIQPAELGDSAVYLCASSLEYNEQFFGPGTRLTVL.

This rearrangement joins TRBV2 to TRBJ2-7; 13 bases fit TRBD2. CDR1 is SNHLY and CDR2 is FYNNEI in the germline V gene. The CDR3 length is 13 residues. Trimming at V came to 7 bases and at J to 5 bases, leaving 2 bases not matched to a gene. The CDR3 spells CASTGLAGDEQYF. CDR3 DNA sequence: TGTGCCAGCACCGGACTAGCGGGAGACGAGCAGTACTTC. The variable domain in full, with the rest retrieved from reference TRBV2 and TRBJ2-7, is EPEVTQTPSHQVTQMGQEVILRCVPISNHLYFYWYRQILGQKVEFLVSFYNNEISEKSEIFDDQFSVERPDGSNFTLKIRSTKLEDSAMYFCASTGLAGDEQYFGPGTRLTVT.

The CDR3 protein is CASSPSGRSYEQYF. CDR3 nucleotide sequence: TGTGCCAGCAGCCCTAGCGGGAGGTCCTACGAGCAGTACTTC. The V call is TRBV5-4, the J call TRBJ2-7; 11 bases fit TRBD2. The CDR3 extends over 14 amino acids. Germline-derived CDR1 and CDR2 are SGHNT and YYREEE (reference sequence). V lost 4 bases, J lost 1 base, and 1 base stayed unmatched.

V and J are TRBV25-1 and TRBJ2-5, with TRBD1 matching 7 bases. Germline lookup yields CDR1 MGHDK and CDR2 SYGVNS. The junction had 6 bases not matched to a gene; V was cut back by 1 base and J by 1 base. CDR3 length equals 16 residues. CDR3 DNA sequence: TGTGCCAGCAGTGAATTATCGGGACAGATCCAAGAGACCCAGTACTTC. This translates into CASSELSGQIQETQYF.

V is TRBV27 and J is TRBJ1-5; TRBD1 agrees at 8 bases. CDR1 is MNHEY and CDR2 is SMNVEV in the germline V gene (reference sequence). After removal of 0 bases from V and 7 bases from J, the junction contained 8 bases not matched to a gene. This CDR3 contains 16 residues. CDR3 residues: CASSLSPTGGRQPQHF. CDR3 DNA: TGTGCCAGCAGTTTATCCCCTACAGGGGGGAGGCAGCCCCAGCATTTT.

The V gene is TRBV11-3, the J gene TRBJ2-1, with D possibly matching TRBD1 (6 bases). The V gene's germline CDR1 is SGHNT and CDR2 YENEEA. The CDR3 runs 15 residues. V lost 0 bases to trimming and J lost 2 bases, with 8 bases between them. Here the CDR3 DNA reads TGTGCCAGCAGCTTAGATCCAGGGGCCTACAATGAGCAGTTCTTC. Translating it yields CASSLDPGAYNEQFF.

V usage is TRBV5-1 and J usage is TRBJ2-6; D is ambiguous. Germline values: CDR1 SGHRS, CDR2 YFSETQ. The length of the CDR3 is 16 residues. Trimming removed 5 bases from V and 0 bases from J, with 12 bases in between. The CDR3 loop reads CASRGSTSSGANVLTF. CDR3 coding DNA: TGCGCCAGCAGGGGATCGACCTCCTCTGGGGCCAACGTCCTGACTTTC.

The chain couples TRBV2 to TRBJ1-4; TRBD1 might be the D (5 bases). The germline gives CDR1 SNHLY, CDR2 FYNNEI. Trimming took 6 bases from V and 8 from J, leaving 19 bases between them. The CDR3 has 15 residues. CDR3 residues: CASSPPGGSGEKLFF. CDR3 bases: TGTGCCAGCAGCCCCCCGGGGGGGTCGGGAGAAAAACTGTTTTTT.

This sequence joins TRBV11-2 and TRBJ2-6; TRBD1 matches 10 bases. Per germline, CDR1 SGHAT and CDR2 FQNNGV. The CDR3 contains 18 residues. With 6 bases clipped from V and 3 bases from J, the junction kept 11 bases outside the gene matches. The CDR3: CASSLRGTGDSGANVLTF. The CDR3 bases are TGTGCCAGCAGTCTTCGAGGGACAGGGGATAGTGGGGCCAACGTCCTGACTTTC.

The chain carries TRBV5-4 and TRBJ2-7, with TRBD1 matching 8 bases. From germline, CDR1 is SGHNT and CDR2 YYREEE (reference sequence). The length of the CDR3 is 14 residues. The V segment lost 0 bases and the J segment 7 bases; nucleotides outside the gene matches: 6. The CDR3 DNA reads as TGTGCCAGCAGCTTGGTGGACAGGGAAGGGGAGCAGTACTTC. Translating gives CASSLVDREGEQYF.